Shown below are 29 T cell receptor beta chains from a single sample sequenced in a study of metastatic and nonmetastatic thyroid tumors. TCRdb re-processed the PCR reads through MiXCR. This sample has tens of thousands of clones, with 10% to 15% found just once. Patients were all untreated before their thyroid surgery. Sequenced: blood. Receptors were obtained from a female donor with papillary thyroid cancer or a benign thyroid nodule (not recorded which). Some clones in this sample may be carry-over from other donors' samples.

This clone occurred many times. The chain employs TRBV30 and TRBJ2-1; D is uncertain. The CDR3 length is 16 residues. Germline assignment: CDR1 GTSNPN and CDR2 SVGIG (reference sequence). Trimming removed 1 base at V and 4 bases at J, with 17 bases between. The CDR3 is CAWSEKWGKLYNEQFF. CDR3 nucleotide sequence: TGTGCCTGGAGTGAGAAGTGGGGTAAATTATACAATGAGCAGTTCTTC. The variable domain in full, with the rest retrieved from reference TRBV30 and TRBJ2-1, is SQTIHQWPATLVQPVGSPLSLECTVEGTSNPNLYWYRQAAGRGLQLLFYSVGIGQISSEVPQNLSASRPQDRQFILSSKKLLLSDSGFYLCAWSEKWGKLYNEQFFGPGTRLTVL.

This clone has at least ten counts. The chain is built from TRBV28 and TRBJ1-5, with no clear D. Trimming removed 3 bases from V and 1 base from J, with 7 bases in between. Germline CDR1 reads MDHEN; CDR2 reads SYDVKM. This CDR3 contains 14 residues. For the CDR3, the DNA is TGTGCCAGCAGTTTTTTGTTAAGCAATCAGCCCCAGCATTTT. Translation: CASSFLLSNQPQHF.

This clone was seen repeatedly, ten times or more. Other DNA sequences in the same sample also yield this CDR3. This chain uses TRBV4-1 with TRBJ2-5; D is unresolved. With 3 bases removed from V and 4 bases from J, the gap between germline ends came to 6 bases. The CDR3 has 12 amino acids. Germline CDR1 MGHRA, CDR2 YSYEKL. The CDR3 reads CASSQDRETQYF. In DNA form, the CDR3 reads TGCGCCAGCAGCCAGGATCGAGAGACCCAGTACTTC.

There are many counts of this clone. The CDR3 DNA follows: TGCAGTGCTAGGATCCAGGGGGCAGGTCAGCCCCAGCATTTT. Translated, it gives CSARIQGAGQPQHF. The V and J genes are TRBV20-1 and TRBJ1-5; the match to TRBD1 covers 8 bases. CDR3 size: 14 residues. V lost 3 bases and J lost 6; bases outside the gene matches: 7. Germline CDR1 DFQATT, CDR2 SNEGSKA (reference sequence).

This clone has ten or more counts. The chain links TRBV27 to TRBJ2-5; 7 positions match TRBD2. CDR1 and CDR2 (germline): MNHEY, SMNVEV (reference sequence). The CDR3 is made up of 13 amino acids. V shed 2 bases, J shed 5 bases, and the junction held 2 bases outside the gene matches. The CDR3: CASSLGGGETQYF. In DNA, the CDR3 is TGTGCCAGCAGTTTAGGGGGAGGGGAGACCCAGTACTTC.

There are many counts of this clone. The rearrangement joins TRBV6-6 to TRBJ2-1, with D maybe TRBD2 (5 bases). Germline CDR1 is MNHNY and CDR2 is SVGAGI (reference sequence). V lost 2 bases and J lost 9, with 11 bases in between. CDR3 length: 13 amino acids. CDR3 DNA sequence: TGTGCCAGCAGTTACCCTAGCAGAACTGAGCAGTTCTTC. Amino acids: CASSYPSRTEQFF.

This clone has a count of ten or more. V gene TRBV2 combines with J gene TRBJ1-5; D might be TRBD1 (6 bases). The CDR3 runs to 14 residues. CDR1 is SNHLY and CDR2 is FYNNEI in the germline V gene. V gave up 4 bases and J gave up 0 bases, with 7 bases separating them. The CDR3 sequence is CASSGDTSNQPQHF. The CDR3 region has the DNA TGTGCCAGCAGTGGGGACACTAGCAATCAGCCCCAGCATTTT.

This clone is medium-sized. The V and J genes are TRBV6-1 and TRBJ2-7; TRBD2 aligns across 10 bases. CDR1 MNHNS and CDR2 SASEGT come from the germline V gene. The CDR3 runs 17 residues. V lost 5 bases and J lost 1; bases outside the gene matches: 11. The CDR3 DNA follows: TGTGCCAGCAGTTTTAGTAAAGGACTAGCGGATTCCTACGAGCAGTACTTC. Protein: CASSFSKGLADSYEQYF.

This clone was seen repeatedly, ten times or more. The chain recombines TRBV10-3 with TRBJ2-7; D ambiguous. Germline V gene sequence: CDR1 ENHRY, CDR2 SYGVKD. The CDR3 has 12 amino acids. Trimming took 3 bases from V and 3 from J, leaving 6 bases between them. Here the CDR3 DNA reads TGTGCCATCAGTGAAGGGTACTACGAGCAGTACTTC. Its translation: CAISEGYYEQYF.

This rearrangement joins TRBV6-1 to TRBJ1-6; 7 bases are a match to TRBD1. Germline V CDR1 and CDR2: MNHNS, SASEGT. This CDR3 contains 16 residues. V gave up 6 bases and J gave up 7 bases; unmatched junction bases: 12. As DNA, the CDR3 is TGTGCCAGCAGCCTGGGGGGACAGAGGCTCAATTCACCCCTCCACTTT. Its translation is CASSLGGQRLNSPLHF.

This clone showed up just a few times. A much larger clone differs by one base, so this may be a read error. The chain links TRBV7-3 to TRBJ2-3; TRBD2 is a possible D gene (6 bases). Germline CDR1 reads SGHTA; CDR2 reads FQGTGA. The CDR3 runs 12 residues. V was pared by 6 bases and J by 7 bases, with 11 bases between. The CDR3 DNA follows: TGTGCCAGCAGTTCCGGGGGATATACGCAGTATTTT. Amino acids: CASSSGGYTQYF.

This clone occurred many times. This chain connects TRBV28 to TRBJ1-6, with 9 bases lining up with TRBD1. The CDR3 runs to 14 residues. Germline assignment: CDR1 MDHEN and CDR2 SYDVKM. J lost 10 bases, V lost 7 bases, and 8 bases had no gene match. This chain's CDR3 is CASILTGGNSPLHF. The CDR3 DNA sequence: TGTGCCAGCATCCTAACAGGGGGCAACTCACCCCTCCACTTT.

The table lists this clone with many counts. The chain couples TRBV5-6 to TRBJ2-1; 7 nucleotides line up with TRBD1. J gave up 2 bases and V 3 bases, and 5 bases lay outside the gene matches. The germline gives CDR1 SGHDT, CDR2 YYEEEE. The CDR3 spans 15 residues. In DNA form, the CDR3 reads TGTGCCAGCAGCTCCGGGACAGCCACCTACAATGAGCAGTTCTTC. Protein sequence: CASSSGTATYNEQFF.

This clone was seen ten or more times. This sequence joins TRBV3-1 and TRBJ2-1; 10 nucleotides line up with TRBD2. CDR3 length equals 14 residues. The V gene end was trimmed by 7 bases and the J gene end by 4 bases; junction bases not matched to a gene: 4. Germline CDR1 and CDR2: LGHDT and YNNKEL (reference sequence). DNA for the CDR3: TGTGCCAGCACCACTAGCGGGATATACAATGAGCAGTTCTTC. It yields the protein CASTTSGIYNEQFF.

This sequence joins TRBV7-2 and TRBJ2-1; D ambiguous. Germline V gene data show CDR1 as SGHTA and CDR2 as FQGNSA. The ends were cut back, 5 bases at V and 5 bases at J, with 13 bases in the middle. This CDR3 spans 14 amino acids. The CDR3 sequence: CASSERTTHNEQFF. The CDR3, as DNA: TGTGCCAGCAGCGAAAGGACCACCCACAATGAGCAGTTCTTC.

The sample holds many counts of this clone. This sequence joins TRBV3-1 and TRBJ2-7, with D unclear. Germline V gene sequence: CDR1 LGHDT, CDR2 YNNKEL (reference sequence). Trimming shortened V by 0 bases and J by 2 bases, and 5 bases separated the two germline ends. The CDR3 consists of 13 residues. As DNA, the CDR3 is TGTGCCAGCAGCCAAGACAGTACCTACGAGCAGTACTTC. This codes for CASSQDSTYEQYF.

This clone was counted at least ten times. The gene calls are TRBV28 and TRBJ1-1, with TRBD1 identical over 10 bases. In germline, CDR1 is MDHEN, CDR2 SYDVKM. With 6 bases clipped from V and 4 bases from J, the junction kept 8 bases outside the gene matches. The CDR3 spans 15 residues. The CDR3 nucleotides are TGTGCCAGCAGACCGACAGGGGGCCAGGGCACTGAAGCTTTCTTT. Translating it yields CASRPTGGQGTEAFF.

Ten or more counts support this clone. This chain uses TRBV3-1 with TRBJ1-1, with D possibly TRBD1 on 6 matching bases. V lost 0 bases and J 2 bases, leaving 16 bases between the germline ends. The CDR3 runs 17 residues. Germline values: CDR1 LGHDT, CDR2 YNNKEL (reference sequence). As DNA, the CDR3 is TGTGCCAGCAGCCAAGAACTCGGAGGGGGACTTAACACTGAAGCTTTCTTT. Translating gives CASSQELGGGLNTEAFF.

This chain joins TRBV28 and TRBJ2-7; TRBD1 might be the D (6 bases). Trimming took 7 bases from V and 0 from J, leaving 10 bases between them. In germline, CDR1 is MDHEN, CDR2 SYDVKM. This CDR3 has 13 residues. CDR3 sequence reads: CASTQGSSYEQYF. The DNA of the CDR3 is TGTGCCAGCACCCAGGGGTCCTCCTACGAGCAGTACTTC.

V and J are TRBV4-3 and TRBJ2-1; a weak D match, TRBD2 (7 bases). The CDR3 is 16 residues long. Germline V lookup: CDR1 LGHNA, CDR2 YSLEER. Trimming stripped 0 bases from V and 12 bases from J, with 21 bases between. CDR3 sequence reads: CASSQEHGGGGYGQFF. The CDR3 nucleotides are TGCGCCAGCAGCCAAGAGCATGGTGGGGGGGGCTATGGGCAGTTCTTC.

This clone was recorded at least ten times. The chain joins TRBV27 to TRBJ2-6; possible D gene TRBD1, 5 bases. V was clipped by 5 bases and J by 1 base, with 12 bases between them. Looked up from germline, CDR1 is MNHEY and CDR2 is SMNVEV (reference sequence). This CDR3 comprises 16 residues. The CDR3 region has the DNA TGTGCCAGCAGTACCCCAGGGAATTCTGGGGCCAACGTCCTGACTTTC. It specifies CASSTPGNSGANVLTF.

In its sample, this clone was seen many times. The chain is built from TRBV7-8 and TRBJ2-5; D is possibly TRBD1 or TRBD2 (6 bases each). The V end lost 2 bases, the J end lost 4 bases, and 14 bases lay between the germline ends. The CDR3 is 15 amino acids. Germline CDR1 is SGHVS and CDR2 is FQNEAQ. CDR3 coding DNA: TGTGCCAGCAGCTTATATGGGGGGCAGGTAGAGACCCAGTACTTC. This codes for CASSLYGGQVETQYF. The variable domain in full, with the rest retrieved from reference TRBV7-8 and TRBJ2-5, is GAGVSQSPRYKVAKRGQDVALRCDPISGHVSLFWYQQALGQGPEFLTYFQNEAQLDKSGLPSDRFFAERPEGSVSTLKIQRTQQEDSAVYLCASSLYGGQVETQYFGPGTRLLVL.

The sample holds a few counts of this clone. A much larger clonotype is one base distant, so this may be a read error. V and J are TRBV7-2 and TRBJ2-7, with TRBD1 matching over 9 bases. Per the germline V gene, CDR1 is SGHTA and CDR2 is FQGNSA. This CDR3 comprises 15 residues. DNA for the CDR3: TGTGCCAGCAGCTTCTCCGGGACAGGGCCCTACGTGCAGTACTTC. It is translated as CASSFSGTGPYVQYF.

The sample holds many counts of this clone. The chain recombines TRBV12-3 or TRBV12-4 with TRBJ2-1; D may match TRBD1 or TRBD2 (5 bases each). The V and J ends lost 3 bases and 8 bases respectively, with 11 bases between them. The length of the CDR3 is 13 residues. This chain's CDR3 is CASSLRARDEQFF. As DNA, the CDR3 is TGTGCCAGCAGTTTGAGGGCCAGGGATGAGCAGTTCTTC.

This clone came up once. The chain carries TRBV20-1 and TRBJ1-1; weak D call: TRBD1 (6 bases). The CDR3 loop spans 15 amino acids. Germline V gene sequence: CDR1 DFQATT, CDR2 SNEGSKA (reference sequence). V dropped 5 bases and J dropped 0 bases, with 16 bases sitting between them. The chain's CDR3 is CSARPQGKMNTEAFF. The CDR3 DNA reads TGCAGTGCTCGCCCGCAGGGGAAAATGAACACTGAAGCTTTCTTT.

The chain carries TRBV7-9 and TRBJ2-7; maybe TRBD2 (5 bases). The CDR3 runs to 12 residues. The germline CDR1 and CDR2 sequences are SEHNR and FQNEAQ (reference sequence). Between the trimmed V and J ends, which lost 4 bases and 3 bases, there was a span of 7 bases. The CDR3 region is CASSSDFYEQYF. As DNA, the CDR3 is TGTGCCAGCAGCTCGGACTTCTACGAGCAGTACTTC.

In this sample, this clone turned up many times. The J gene is TRBJ2-5, the V gene TRBV28; 7 bases are shared with TRBD1. This CDR3 comprises 14 residues. The germline V gene encodes CDR1 MDHEN and CDR2 SYDVKM. The J segment lost 7 bases and the V segment lost 8 bases, leaving 13 bases of the junction unmatched. The CDR3 loop reads CASHPPGQDLTQYF. CDR3 bases: TGTGCCAGCCACCCCCCAGGACAGGACCTGACCCAGTACTTC.

This clone was observed at least ten times. The chain joins TRBV4-1 to TRBJ1-1; D call uncertain. Germline lookup yields CDR1 MGHRA and CDR2 YSYEKL. CDR3 length: 15 amino acids. Trimming left V 3 bases short and J 4 bases short, with 15 bases between. This chain's CDR3 is CASSQVGSPRTEAFF. CDR3 nucleotides: TGCGCCAGCAGCCAGGTAGGCAGTCCCCGCACTGAAGCTTTCTTT.

Details on this clone: No DNA is shown, since the ends of the CDR3 on it are uncertain; the CDR3 is the one TCRdb lists. V is TRBV5-1 and J is TRBJ1-6. Germline CDR1 and CDR2: SGHRS and YFSETQ. The CDR3 is 16 residues long, ends included. This CDR3 reads CASTLALVGNGSPPHF.